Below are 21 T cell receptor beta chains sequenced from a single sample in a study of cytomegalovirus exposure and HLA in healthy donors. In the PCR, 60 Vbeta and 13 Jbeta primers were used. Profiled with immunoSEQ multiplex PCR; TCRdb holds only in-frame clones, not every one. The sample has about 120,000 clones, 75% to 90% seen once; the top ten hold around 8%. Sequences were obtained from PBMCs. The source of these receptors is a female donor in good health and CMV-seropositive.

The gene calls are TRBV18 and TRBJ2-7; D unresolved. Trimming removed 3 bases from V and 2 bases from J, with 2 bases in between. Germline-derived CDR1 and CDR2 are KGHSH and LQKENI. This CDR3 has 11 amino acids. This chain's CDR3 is CASSPAYEQYF. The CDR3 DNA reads TGTGCCAGCTCACCCGCCTACGAGCAGTACTTC.

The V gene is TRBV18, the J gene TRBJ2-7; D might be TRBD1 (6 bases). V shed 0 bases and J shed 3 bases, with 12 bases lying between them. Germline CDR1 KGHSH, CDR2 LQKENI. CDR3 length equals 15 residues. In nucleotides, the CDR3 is TGTGCCAGCTCACCACCGGGTGGACAGCACTACGAGCAGTACTTC. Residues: CASSPPGGQHYEQYF.

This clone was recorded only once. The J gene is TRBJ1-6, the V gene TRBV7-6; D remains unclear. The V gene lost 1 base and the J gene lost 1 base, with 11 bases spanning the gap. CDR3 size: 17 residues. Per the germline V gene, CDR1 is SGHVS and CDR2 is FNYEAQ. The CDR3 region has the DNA TGTGCCAGCAGCTTAGGCGGGGAAAGGTCCTATAATTCACCCCTCCACTTT. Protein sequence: CASSLGGERSYNSPLHF.

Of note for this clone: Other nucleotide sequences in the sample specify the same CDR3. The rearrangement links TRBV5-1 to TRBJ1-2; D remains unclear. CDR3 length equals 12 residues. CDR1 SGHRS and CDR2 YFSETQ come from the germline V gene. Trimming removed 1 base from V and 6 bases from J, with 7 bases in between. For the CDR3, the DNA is TGCGCCAGCAGCTTGCAGGCCGATGGCTACACCTTC. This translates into CASSLQADGYTF.

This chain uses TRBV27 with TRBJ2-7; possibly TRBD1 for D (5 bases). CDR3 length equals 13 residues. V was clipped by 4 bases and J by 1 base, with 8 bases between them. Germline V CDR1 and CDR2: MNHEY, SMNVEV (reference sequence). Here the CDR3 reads CASSYRGSYEQYF. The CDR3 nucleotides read TGTGCCAGCAGTTATAGGGGTTCCTACGAGCAGTACTTC.

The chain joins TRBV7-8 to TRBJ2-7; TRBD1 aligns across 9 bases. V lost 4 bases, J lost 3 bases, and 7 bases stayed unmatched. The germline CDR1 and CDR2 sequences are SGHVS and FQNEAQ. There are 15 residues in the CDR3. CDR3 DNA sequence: TGTGCCAGCAGCTCAGTTTGGGGACAGGGCTACGAGCAGTACTTC. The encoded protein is CASSSVWGQGYEQYF.

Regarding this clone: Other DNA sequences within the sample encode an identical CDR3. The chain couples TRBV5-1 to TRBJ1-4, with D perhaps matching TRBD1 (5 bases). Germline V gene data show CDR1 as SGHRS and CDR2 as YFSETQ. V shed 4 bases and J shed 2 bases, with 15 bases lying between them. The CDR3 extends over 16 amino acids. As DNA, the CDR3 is TGCGCCAGCAGCCTGCCGTCTGGGGCGACTAATGAAAAACTGTTTTTT. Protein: CASSLPSGATNEKLFF.

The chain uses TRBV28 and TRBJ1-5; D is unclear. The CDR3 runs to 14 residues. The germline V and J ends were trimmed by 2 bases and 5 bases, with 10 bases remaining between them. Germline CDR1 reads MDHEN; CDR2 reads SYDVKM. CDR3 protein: CASSLTSKDQPQHF. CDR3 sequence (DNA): TGTGCCAGCAGTTTAACCAGTAAAGATCAGCCCCAGCATTTT. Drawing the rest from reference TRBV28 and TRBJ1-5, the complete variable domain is DVKVTQSSRYLVKRTGEKVFLECVQDMDHENMFWYRQDPGLGLRLIYFSYDVKMKEKGDIPEGYSVSREKKERFSLILESASTNQTSMYLCASSLTSKDQPQHFGDGTRLSIL.

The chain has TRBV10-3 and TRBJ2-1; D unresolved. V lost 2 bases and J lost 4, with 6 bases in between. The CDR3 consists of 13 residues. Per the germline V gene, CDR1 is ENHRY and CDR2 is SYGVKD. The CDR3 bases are TGTGCCATCAGTGAGACCCAGTACAATGAGCAGTTCTTC. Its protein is CAISETQYNEQFF.

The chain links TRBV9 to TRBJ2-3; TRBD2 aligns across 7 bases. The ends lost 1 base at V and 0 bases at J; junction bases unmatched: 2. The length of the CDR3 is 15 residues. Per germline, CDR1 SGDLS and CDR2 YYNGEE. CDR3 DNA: TGTGCCAGCAGCGTAACGGGACTAAGCACAGATACGCAGTATTTT. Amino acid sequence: CASSVTGLSTDTQYF.

This CDR3 reads CSVEGMEGTGELFF. In DNA, the CDR3 is TGCAGCGTTGAAGGCATGGAGGGCACCGGGGAGCTGTTTTTT. The rearrangement links TRBV29-1 to TRBJ2-2; the D gene is possibly TRBD2 (6 bases). The CDR3 extends over 14 amino acids. Germline loops: CDR1 SQVTM, CDR2 ANQGSEA. V was shortened by 1 base and J by 4 bases, with 10 bases between the two germline ends.

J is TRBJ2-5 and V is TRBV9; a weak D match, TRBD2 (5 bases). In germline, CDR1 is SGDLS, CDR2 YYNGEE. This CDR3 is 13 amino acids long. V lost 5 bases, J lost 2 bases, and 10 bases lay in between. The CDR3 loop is CASSRRTQETQYF. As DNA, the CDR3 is TGTGCCAGCAGTAGGAGGACGCAAGAGACCCAGTACTTC.

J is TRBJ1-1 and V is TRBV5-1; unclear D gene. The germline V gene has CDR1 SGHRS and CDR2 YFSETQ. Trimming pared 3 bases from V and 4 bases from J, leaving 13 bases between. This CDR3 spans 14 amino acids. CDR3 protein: CASSSSDASTEAFF. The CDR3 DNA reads TGCGCCAGCAGCTCCTCTGACGCTAGCACTGAAGCTTTCTTT.

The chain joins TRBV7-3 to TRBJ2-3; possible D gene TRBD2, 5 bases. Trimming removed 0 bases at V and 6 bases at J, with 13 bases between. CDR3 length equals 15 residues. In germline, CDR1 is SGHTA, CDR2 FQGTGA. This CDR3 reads CASSLTGAGSDTQYF. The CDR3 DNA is TGTGCCAGCAGCTTAACGGGAGCAGGATCCGATACGCAGTATTTT.

The CDR3 here is CASSLVGVDTQYF. CDR3 sequence (DNA): TGTGCCAGCAGCTTAGTCGGGGTGGATACGCAGTATTTT. The V and J genes are TRBV7-9 and TRBJ2-3; possible D gene TRBD2, 5 bases. Germline loops: CDR1 SEHNR, CDR2 FQNEAQ (reference sequence). The CDR3 loop spans 13 amino acids. V lost 1 base, J lost 6 bases, and 8 bases lay in between.

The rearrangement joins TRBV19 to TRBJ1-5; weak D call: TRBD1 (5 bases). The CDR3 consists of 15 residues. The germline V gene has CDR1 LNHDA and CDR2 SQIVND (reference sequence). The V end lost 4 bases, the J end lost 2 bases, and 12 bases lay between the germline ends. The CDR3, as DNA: TGTGCCAGTAGTAAGGGTGGACAAGGCAATCAGCCCCAGCATTTT. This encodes CASSKGGQGNQPQHF. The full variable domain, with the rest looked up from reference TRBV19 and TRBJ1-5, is DGGITQSPKYLFRKEGQNVTLSCEQNLNHDAMYWYRQDPGQGLRLIYYSQIVNDFQKGDIAEGYSVSREKKESFPLTVTSAQKNPTAFYLCASSKGGQGNQPQHFGDGTRLSIL.

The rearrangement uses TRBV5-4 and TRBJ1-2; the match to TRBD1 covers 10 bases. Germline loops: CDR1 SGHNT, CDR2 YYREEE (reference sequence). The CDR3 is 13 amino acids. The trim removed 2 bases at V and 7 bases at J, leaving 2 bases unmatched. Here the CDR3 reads CASSFWTGGGYTF. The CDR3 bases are TGTGCCAGCAGCTTCTGGACAGGGGGTGGCTACACCTTC.

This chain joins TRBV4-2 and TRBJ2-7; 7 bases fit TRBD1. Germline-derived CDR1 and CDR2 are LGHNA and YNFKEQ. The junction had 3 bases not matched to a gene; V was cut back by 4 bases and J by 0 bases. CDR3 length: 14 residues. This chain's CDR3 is CASSPRDSSYEQYF. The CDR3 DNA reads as TGTGCCAGCAGCCCTAGGGACAGCTCCTACGAGCAGTACTTC.

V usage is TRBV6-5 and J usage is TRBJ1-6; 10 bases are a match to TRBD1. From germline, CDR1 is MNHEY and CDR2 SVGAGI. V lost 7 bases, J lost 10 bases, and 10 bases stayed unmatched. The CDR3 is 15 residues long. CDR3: CASKYTGTGDSPLHF. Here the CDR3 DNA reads TGTGCCAGCAAGTACACCGGGACAGGGGACTCACCCCTCCACTTT.

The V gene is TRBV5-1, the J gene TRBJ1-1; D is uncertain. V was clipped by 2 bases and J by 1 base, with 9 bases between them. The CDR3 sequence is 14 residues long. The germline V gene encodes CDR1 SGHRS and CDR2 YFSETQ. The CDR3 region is CASSFVGENTEAFF. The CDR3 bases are TGCGCCAGCAGCTTCGTGGGAGAGAACACTGAAGCTTTCTTT. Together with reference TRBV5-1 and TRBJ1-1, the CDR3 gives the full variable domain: KAGVTQTPRYLIKTRGQQVTLSCSPISGHRSVSWYQQTPGQGLQFLFEYFSETQRNKGNFPGRFSGRQFSNSRSEMNVSTLELGDSALYLCASSFVGENTEAFFGQGTRLTVV.

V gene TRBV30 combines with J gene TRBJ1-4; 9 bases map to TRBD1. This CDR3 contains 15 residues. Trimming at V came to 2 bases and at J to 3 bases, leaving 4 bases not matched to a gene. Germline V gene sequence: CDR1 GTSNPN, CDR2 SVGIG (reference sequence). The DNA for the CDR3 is TGTGCCTGGAGTATCCACAGGGGGCCTAATGAAAAACTGTTTTTT. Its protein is CAWSIHRGPNEKLFF.